The present T cell receptor (beta chain) was sequenced within a study of human T cells and chemical hapten exposure. Broader study findings: No change in TCRs above 1 in 1000 frequency was produced by DPC sensitization.

This clonotype appeared a few times. Its antigen is still unknown. Each cDNA molecule in the library carried unique molecular identifiers. TCRdb reprocessed the RACE reads with MiXCR, giving one entry per CDR3 protein. Of roughly 100,000 distinct CDR3 sequences listed, about 10% are singletons. The time point: healthy volunteer bleed at 2 weeks. Total RNA was isolated from whole blood that had not been fractionated. Germline V lookup: CDR1 MNHEY, CDR2 SMNVEV (reference sequence). Trimming cost V 3 bases and J 7 bases; bases outside gene matches: 9. This CDR3 contains 14 residues. This receptor was obtained from a female donor in good health. Some clones in this sample may be carry-over from other donors' samples. The sequencing input was whole blood. J is TRBJ2-7 and V is TRBV27; TRBD2 aligns across 7 bases. The CDR3 spells CASSFRGLVEEQYF. CDR3 nucleotides: TGTGCCAGCAGTTTCCGCGGACTAGTTGAGGAGCAGTACTTC.